The 9 T cell receptor beta chains below all came from one sample that was sequenced in a study of blood T cell repertoires in COVID-19. Only in-frame clones appear in the TCRdb table, and some are missing; sequencing was by immunoSEQ multiplex PCR. The table has tens of thousands of clones, 80% seen once; the top ten hold 12%. Sample: peripheral blood. The receptors stem from a human donor in a cohort sampled during active COVID-19.

This clone showed up just once. The chain uses TRBV6-2 or TRBV6-3 and TRBJ2-2, with D possibly being TRBD2 (6 bases). CDR3 length: 15 amino acids. The V end lost 6 bases, the J end lost 3 bases, and 14 bases lay between the germline ends. Germline lookup yields CDR1 MNHEY and CDR2 SVGEGT. The CDR3 bases are TGTGCCAGCAGCCGCCCGGGGGTGGACACCGGGGAGCTGTTTTTT. As protein: CASSRPGVDTGELFF.

This clone has a single count. This chain joins TRBV5-6 and TRBJ2-5, with 7 bases that match TRBD1. The CDR3 is made up of 13 amino acids. Germline-derived CDR1 and CDR2 are SGHDT and YYEEEE. The trim removed 4 bases at V and 4 bases at J, leaving 4 bases unmatched. The CDR3 protein is CASSVSGGETQYF. CDR3 DNA sequence: TGTGCCAGCAGCGTATCAGGGGGAGAGACCCAGTACTTC. The full variable domain, completed using reference TRBV5-6 and TRBJ2-5, is DAGVTQSPTHLIKTRGQQVTLRCSPKSGHDTVSWYQQALGQGPQFIFQYYEEEERQRGNFPDRFSGHQFPNYSSELNVNALLLGDSALYLCASSVSGGETQYFGPGTRLLVL.

This clone came up once. The rearrangement uses TRBV14 and TRBJ1-5, with 9 bases that match TRBD1. Trimming at V came to 5 bases and at J to 0 bases, leaving 5 bases not matched to a gene. The CDR3 extends over 16 amino acids. Germline values: CDR1 SGHDN, CDR2 FVKESK. The chain's CDR3 is CASSYTGGDSNQPQHF. The CDR3 nucleotides are TGTGCCAGCAGCTACACAGGGGGCGATAGCAATCAGCCCCAGCATTTT.

The genes are TRBV30 and TRBJ1-3, with 7 bases lining up with TRBD1. The CDR3 extends over 13 amino acids. J gave up 3 bases and V 5 bases, and 4 bases lay outside the gene matches. Germline assignment: CDR1 GTSNPN and CDR2 SVGIG (reference sequence). The CDR3 bases are TGTGCCTGGGACAGGGAGTATGGAAACACCATATATTTT. This sequence encodes CAWDREYGNTIYF.

This clone was detected a few times. The gene calls are TRBV7-6 and TRBJ2-1, with TRBD1 matching 8 bases. V dropped 6 bases and J dropped 4; count of bases not matched to a gene: 8. This CDR3 comprises 15 residues. Per germline, CDR1 SGHVS and CDR2 FNYEAQ. In nucleotides, the CDR3 is TGTGCCAGCAGTTTCTGGCAGGGGGCGTACAATGAGCAGTTCTTC. This codes for CASSFWQGAYNEQFF. The entire variable domain, with the rest obtained from reference TRBV7-6 and TRBJ2-1, is as follows: GAGVSQSPRYKVTKRGQDVALRCDPISGHVSLYWYRQALGQGPEFLTYFNYEAQQDKSGLPNDRFSAERPEGSISTLTIQRTEQRDSAMYRCASSFWQGAYNEQFFGPGTRLTVL.

The V call is TRBV7-8, the J call TRBJ2-5; 9 nucleotides align to TRBD1. The ends lost 5 bases at V and 3 bases at J; junction bases unmatched: 4. In germline, CDR1 is SGHVS, CDR2 FQNEAQ. The CDR3 length is 14 residues. CDR3 residues: CASSRRDREETQYF. CDR3 coding DNA: TGTGCCAGCAGCCGAAGGGACAGGGAAGAGACCCAGTACTTC.

V usage is TRBV25-1 and J usage is TRBJ2-7; 10 nucleotides agree with TRBD1. Per germline, CDR1 MGHDK and CDR2 SYGVNS. Trimming cost V 4 bases and J 0 bases; bases outside gene matches: 3. The CDR3 runs 15 residues. CDR3 in amino acids: CASSGRTGGSYEQYF. Here the CDR3 DNA reads TGTGCCAGCAGTGGTCGGACAGGGGGCTCCTACGAGCAGTACTTC.

Many counts were recorded for this clone. The V call is TRBV12-5, the J call TRBJ2-7; D possibly matches TRBD1 or TRBD2 (9 bases each). The germline V gene has CDR1 LGHNT and CDR2 FRNRAP. The CDR3 is 19 amino acids. V lost 1 base, J lost 7 bases, and 29 bases lay in between. CDR3 sequence (DNA): TGTGCTAGTGGTTTGGCTGACAGGGGGTTTGCGGGAGGGCCGGGTGAGCAGTACGTC. Translating gives CASGLADRGFAGGPGEQYV.

This chain links TRBV13 with TRBJ2-2; 8 positions match TRBD2. In germline, CDR1 is PRHDT, CDR2 FYEKMQ (reference sequence). V gave up 2 bases and J gave up 9 bases; unmatched junction bases: 8. The CDR3 is made up of 15 amino acids. The CDR3 bases are TGTGCCAGCAGCTTACGCGCGGGGGGCAATCGGGAGCTGTTTTTT. Amino acids: CASSLRAGGNRELFF.